This passage covers 23 T cell receptor beta chains from one sample sequenced in a study of blood T cells in healthy people across ages. A second PCR, run for about 6 to 11 cycles, used a sample-barcoded 5' primer plus a J-beta primer mix. TCRdb recomputed calls from the 5' RACE reads with MiXCR, one row per CDR3 protein. Here the sample spans approximately 1.5 million distinct CDR3 sequences, about 31% being singletons. The sequenced sample consisted of blood. The origin of the receptors is a woman in her twenties or thirties in good health.

The chain is built from TRBV10-2 and TRBJ1-5; D is uncertain. This CDR3 spans 14 amino acids. The V end lost 0 bases, the J end lost 5 bases, and 8 bases lay between the germline ends. Germline values: CDR1 WSHSY, CDR2 SAAADI. Here the CDR3 DNA reads TGCGCCAGCAGTGAGTCCGTCTGGGATCAGCCCCAGCATTTT. It specifies CASSESVWDQPQHF.

This clonotype has more than one count but fewer than ten. The chain is built from TRBV6-1 and TRBJ2-7; 9 bases fit TRBD2. The CDR3 spans 15 residues. The germline V gene encodes CDR1 MNHNS and CDR2 SASEGT. Trimming at V came to 3 bases and at J to 4 bases, leaving 7 bases not matched to a gene. CDR3 sequence: CASSDVSGSIYEQYF. The CDR3 DNA is TGTGCCAGCAGTGATGTTAGCGGGAGCATATACGAGCAGTACTTC.

This clonotype was observed a handful of times. V and J are TRBV3-1 and TRBJ2-7, with D unclear. Germline lookup yields CDR1 LGHDT and CDR2 YNNKEL (reference sequence). This CDR3 has 13 amino acids. The germline V and J ends were trimmed by 0 bases and 7 bases, with 10 bases remaining between them. The CDR3 is CASSQENLREQYF. CDR3 nucleotide sequence: TGTGCCAGCAGCCAAGAAAATTTGCGGGAGCAGTACTTC.

At least ten counts were recorded for this clonotype. V is TRBV4-1 and J is TRBJ1-2; D possibly corresponds to TRBD1 (6 bases). Germline V lookup: CDR1 MGHRA, CDR2 YSYEKL. V was shortened by 4 bases and J by 0 bases, with 18 bases between the two germline ends. This CDR3 is 17 amino acids long. The CDR3 sequence is CASSPTTGTIANYGYTF. The CDR3 region has the DNA TGCGCCAGCAGCCCCACTACCGGGACAATCGCTAACTATGGCTACACCTTC.

With respect to this clonotype: A read error is possible here, since a much larger clone lies one base away. The CDR3 here is CSARTGCYEQYF. The CDR3 DNA sequence: TGCAGCGCTCGGACAGGGTGCTACGAGCAGTACTTC. This rearrangement joins TRBV29-1 to TRBJ2-7; 8 bases are shared with TRBD1. Germline CDR1 and CDR2: SQVTM and ANQGSEA. The CDR3 extends over 12 amino acids. Losses at the gene ends were 7 bases for V and 3 bases for J; bases not matched to a gene: 5.

This clonotype was observed a few times. The chain joins TRBV3-1 to TRBJ2-6, with 7 bases matching TRBD1. Losses at the gene ends were 8 bases for V and 4 bases for J; bases not matched to a gene: 5. The CDR3 is made up of 14 amino acids. The V gene's germline CDR1 is LGHDT and CDR2 YNNKEL (reference sequence). CDR3 coding DNA: TGTGCCAGCGAGGGGGCGAAGGGGGCCAACGTCCTGACTTTC. Protein product: CASEGAKGANVLTF.

This clonotype appeared a few times. The chain couples TRBV12-3 or TRBV12-4 to TRBJ1-6, with D hard to call. The CDR3 is 12 residues long. Trimming cost V 5 bases and J 9 bases, with 8 bases left between them. CDR3 sequence reads: CASSTQRSPLHF. The CDR3 DNA reads as TGTGCCAGCAGTACACAGCGTTCACCCCTCCACTTT.

This clonotype was detected a few times. The chain joins TRBV20-1 to TRBJ2-1; D may match TRBD1 or TRBD2 (5 bases each). The ends were cut back, 1 base at V and 4 bases at J, with 17 bases in the middle. Looked up from germline, CDR1 is DFQATT and CDR2 is SNEGSKA (reference sequence). The CDR3 spans 16 residues. CDR3 DNA: TGCAGTGCTAGAGGGATGCAGGGTAGCGTGTACAATGAGCAGTTCTTC. Translated: CSARGMQGSVYNEQFF.

The chain couples TRBV6-5 to TRBJ1-5; 7 positions match TRBD1. CDR3 length: 13 residues. With V trimmed by 6 bases and J by 9 bases, 8 bases remained unmatched. CDR1 is MNHEY, CDR2 SVGAGI, per germline. CDR3 coding DNA: TGTGCCAGCAGGAAGTCACAGGGGACGCCCCAGCATTTT. Its protein product is CASRKSQGTPQHF.

This clonotype was detected a few times. This sequence joins TRBV20-1 and TRBJ2-5, with D maybe TRBD2 (6 bases). The length of the CDR3 is 12 residues. Germline CDR1 is DFQATT and CDR2 is SNEGSKA (reference sequence). V dropped 7 bases and J dropped 3 bases, with 12 bases sitting between them. The CDR3 nucleotides read TGCAGTGGATTACCGGGGGAAGAGACCCAGTACTTC. It encodes CSGLPGEETQYF.

The chain is built from TRBV3-1 and TRBJ2-1, with D tentatively TRBD2 (5 bases). This CDR3 region has 14 residues. The V end lost 5 bases, the J end lost 3 bases, and 11 bases lay between the germline ends. CDR1 is LGHDT and CDR2 is YNNKEL in the germline V gene (reference sequence). The DNA for the CDR3 is TGTGCCAGCAGCGGCGGGTTCCGCTACAATGAGCAGTTCTTC. It specifies CASSGGFRYNEQFF.

This chain connects TRBV27 to TRBJ2-5, with unresolved D. The V end lost 5 bases, the J end lost 5 bases, and 15 bases lay between the germline ends. Germline CDR1 is MNHEY and CDR2 is SMNVEV (reference sequence). The CDR3 sequence is 14 residues long. The CDR3 sequence: CASSLLLGGETQYF. The DNA of the CDR3 is TGTGCCAGCAGTCTATTATTGGGTGGCGAGACCCAGTACTTC.

The V call is TRBV27, the J call TRBJ2-1; D remains unclear. The germline gives CDR1 MNHEY, CDR2 SMNVEV (reference sequence). V lost 2 bases and J lost 0, with 8 bases in between. The CDR3 is made up of 15 amino acids. The CDR3 nucleotides read TGTGCCAGCAGTTTAAAGGGAAACTCCTACAATGAGCAGTTCTTC. It translates to CASSLKGNSYNEQFF.

This chain uses TRBV12-3 or TRBV12-4 with TRBJ2-7; possible D gene TRBD2, 6 bases. Trimming removed 4 bases from V and 9 bases from J, with 19 bases in between. The CDR3 is 14 amino acids. The CDR3 here is CASSYGGRTARQYF. In nucleotides, the CDR3 is TGTGCCAGCAGTTATGGGGGGAGAACGGCGAGGCAGTACTTC.

A few counts support this clonotype. This sequence joins TRBV5-1 and TRBJ2-5; 7 bases map to TRBD1. In germline, CDR1 is SGHRS, CDR2 YFSETQ. The CDR3 sequence is 15 residues long. The junction had 7 bases not matched to a gene; V was cut back by 0 bases and J by 5 bases. The chain's CDR3 is CASSLGQGLSETQYF. The DNA of the CDR3 is TGCGCCAGCAGCTTGGGACAGGGTTTGAGCGAGACCCAGTACTTC.

The sample holds many counts of this clonotype. This chain connects TRBV24-1 to TRBJ2-3, with D uncertain. V was shortened by 3 bases and J by 5 bases, with 11 bases between the two germline ends. The CDR3 is 14 residues long. The germline gives CDR1 KGHDR, CDR2 SFDVKD. As DNA, the CDR3 is TGTGCCACCAGTGATGAATCCGACCAAGATACGCAGTATTTT. Translating gives CATSDESDQDTQYF.

The rearrangement links TRBV29-1 to TRBJ2-7; the D is unclear. This CDR3 spans 13 amino acids. Trimming took off 4 bases at V and 5 bases at J, with 15 bases between the two ends. Germline CDR1 and CDR2: SQVTM and ANQGSEA. CDR3 in DNA: TGCAGCGTTGGTGCCAAGGCCACCAACGAGCAGTACTTC. As protein: CSVGAKATNEQYF.

For the CDR3, the DNA is TGCGCCAGCAGCCAAGTTGGCAGGGGGCCGGGTGAAAAACTGTTTTTT. Protein sequence: CASSQVGRGPGEKLFF. V usage is TRBV4-1 and J usage is TRBJ1-4, with 8 bases identical to TRBD1. Trimming removed 1 base from V and 7 bases from J; junction bases left unmatched: 8. CDR3 length: 16 residues. CDR1 and CDR2 from the germline V gene are MGHRA and YSYEKL.

The J gene is TRBJ2-7, the V gene TRBV6-6; 7 bases are shared with TRBD1. The CDR3 length is 14 residues. Germline CDR1 and CDR2: MNHNY and SVGAGI (reference sequence). With V trimmed by 2 bases and J by 3 bases, 4 bases remained unmatched. The CDR3 DNA reads TGTGCCAGCAGTTACACTCGACAGGGCTACGAGCAGTACTTC. It translates to CASSYTRQGYEQYF.

The V call is TRBV10-1, the J call TRBJ2-7; maybe TRBD2 (5 bases). Germline V gene sequence: CDR1 WNHNN, CDR2 SYGVQD (reference sequence). Trimming removed 5 bases at V and 6 bases at J, with 14 bases between. CDR3 length: 13 residues. DNA for the CDR3: TGCGCCAGCAGTCGCCAGGCAGAGGGCGAGCAGTACTTC. Protein: CASSRQAEGEQYF.

The chain uses TRBV5-1 and TRBJ2-7; D could derive from TRBD1 or TRBD2 (5 bases each). V was cut by 8 bases and J by 0 bases, with 15 bases left in between. CDR1 is SGHRS and CDR2 is YFSETQ in the germline V gene. This CDR3 has 14 residues. The CDR3 DNA reads as TGCGCCAGTGGGGACGGTTCAAGCTCCTACGAGCAGTACTTC. Translating it yields CASGDGSSSYEQYF.

In this sample, this clonotype turned up a few times. The rearrangement links TRBV11-1 to TRBJ2-5; 12 bases are a match to TRBD1. The CDR3 has 17 amino acids. Germline CDR1 SGHAT, CDR2 FQDESV (reference sequence). V trimming: 7 bases; J trimming: 1 base; junction bases outside the gene matches: 10. The CDR3, as DNA: TGTGCCAGCAACCCCAGTAGGGACAGGGGGCTCCAAGAGACCCAGTACTTC. It yields the protein CASNPSRDRGLQETQYF.

This chain connects TRBV27 to TRBJ2-1; TRBD2 agrees at 11 bases. The length of the CDR3 is 15 residues. The J segment lost 8 bases and the V segment lost 5 bases, leaving 8 bases of the junction unmatched. Germline V gives CDR1 MNHEY, CDR2 SMNVEV (reference sequence). CDR3 nucleotide sequence: TGTGCCAGCAGTCAACTAGCGGGAGTTAGTCATGAGCAGTTCTTC. It specifies CASSQLAGVSHEQFF.